The 32 T cell receptor beta chains below all came from one sample that was sequenced in a study of CD8 T cells in ankylosing spondylitis. TCRdb ran MiXCR on the 5' RACE reads and lists one entry per CDR3 protein. The sample has more than 300,000 distinct CDR3 sequences, 11% seen once; the top ten hold roughly a tenth. Sequenced input: blood, either unsorted or a sorted T cell fraction (not recorded which). These receptors were taken from a female donor with ankylosing spondylitis or in good health (not recorded which).

Comment on this clonotype: It may be a read error: a sequence one base away is much more abundant. The chain is built from TRBV10-3 and TRBJ1-5; 10 positions match TRBD1. V dropped 6 bases and J dropped 6; count of bases not matched to a gene: 5. This CDR3 region has 14 residues. CDR1 and CDR2 from the germline V gene are ENHRY and SYGVKD. CDR3 region: CAIRGTGVIQPQHF. The CDR3, as DNA: TGTGCCATCAGAGGGACAGGGGTCATTCAGCCCCAGCATTTT.

This clonotype was observed a handful of times. The chain recombines TRBV6-1 with TRBJ2-7; 8 bases map to TRBD1. CDR3 length equals 13 residues. CDR1 MNHNS and CDR2 SASEGT come from the germline V gene. V shed 4 bases and J 3 bases; nucleotides not matched to a gene: 2. For the CDR3, the DNA is TGTGCCAGCAGTGCACAGGGGGACTACGAGCAGTACTTC. This codes for CASSAQGDYEQYF.

The chain couples TRBV7-2 to TRBJ2-1; 9 positions match TRBD2. Germline V lookup: CDR1 SGHTA, CDR2 FQGNSA. The junction had 6 bases not matched to a gene; V was cut back by 3 bases and J by 6 bases. The CDR3 is 15 residues long. The CDR3: CASSFIAGAPNEQFF. The CDR3 region has the DNA TGTGCCAGCAGCTTCATAGCGGGGGCCCCCAATGAGCAGTTCTTC.

The table lists this clonotype with many counts. The V gene is TRBV19, the J gene TRBJ2-7; tentative D call: TRBD1 (5 bases). The CDR3 sequence is 13 residues long. V was clipped by 3 bases and J by 5 bases, with 11 bases between them. Germline V gene data show CDR1 as LNHDA and CDR2 as SQIVND (reference sequence). CDR3 loop: CASSIVAGNEQYF. CDR3 DNA sequence: TGTGCCAGTAGTATTGTGGCAGGGAACGAGCAGTACTTC. Based on the CDR3 plus reference TRBV19 and TRBJ2-7, the full variable domain is DGGITQSPKYLFRKEGQNVTLSCEQNLNHDAMYWYRQDPGQGLRLIYYSQIVNDFQKGDIAEGYSVSREKKESFPLTVTSAQKNPTAFYLCASSIVAGNEQYFGPGTRLTVT.

V gene TRBV12-3 or TRBV12-4 combines with J gene TRBJ2-1, with D perhaps matching TRBD2 (6 bases). Trimming shortened V by 6 bases and J by 7 bases, and 10 bases separated the two germline ends. CDR3 length: 12 amino acids. The CDR3, as DNA: TGTGCCAGCAGCACGGGGGTTAATGAGCAGTTCTTC. Encoded protein: CASSTGVNEQFF.

This chain joins TRBV7-8 and TRBJ1-1, with D perhaps matching TRBD1 (5 bases). Germline values: CDR1 SGHVS, CDR2 FQNEAQ. The CDR3 runs to 12 residues. Trimming stripped 8 bases from V and 5 bases from J, with 12 bases between. CDR3 in amino acids: CASGHGGTEAFF. Written as DNA, the CDR3 is TGTGCCAGCGGACACGGAGGGACTGAAGCTTTCTTT.

Ten or more counts support this clonotype. The chain employs TRBV30 and TRBJ2-2; TRBD2 matches at 8 bases. V lost 0 bases to trimming and J lost 5 bases; unmatched junction nucleotides: 2. CDR1 is GTSNPN, CDR2 SVGIG, per germline (reference sequence). The CDR3 is made up of 14 amino acids. The CDR3 loop is CAWSVIAGTGELFF. CDR3 nucleotides: TGTGCCTGGAGTGTAATAGCGGGAACCGGGGAGCTGTTTTTT. The full variable domain, completed using reference TRBV30 and TRBJ2-2, is SQTIHQWPATLVQPVGSPLSLECTVEGTSNPNLYWYRQAAGRGLQLLFYSVGIGQISSEVPQNLSASRPQDRQFILSSKKLLLSDSGFYLCAWSVIAGTGELFFGEGSRLTVL.

The table lists this clonotype with many counts. This CDR3 reads CASSLNGKTYEQYF. CDR3 coding DNA: TGCGCCAGCAGCTTGAACGGGAAGACCTACGAGCAGTACTTC. The chain couples TRBV5-1 to TRBJ2-7; possibly TRBD2 for D (5 bases). Germline V gene lookup returns CDR1 SGHRS and CDR2 YFSETQ. V was trimmed by 1 base and J by 2 bases, leaving 10 bases between them. The CDR3 loop spans 14 amino acids.

This clonotype showed up many times. The chain carries TRBV27 and TRBJ2-7; the match to TRBD2 covers 10 bases. Germline V CDR1 and CDR2: MNHEY, SMNVEV (reference sequence). V was pared by 4 bases and J by 3 bases, with 12 bases of the junction left unmatched. This CDR3 region has 17 residues. As DNA, the CDR3 is TGTGCCAGCAGTTCGTCCATTAGCGGGAGGCTAGACTACGAGCAGTACTTC. The encoded protein is CASSSSISGRLDYEQYF.

This sequence joins TRBV19 and TRBJ1-4; D is uncertain. Germline V lookup: CDR1 LNHDA, CDR2 SQIVND (reference sequence). With 5 bases removed from V and 7 bases from J, the gap between germline ends came to 17 bases. The CDR3 is made up of 15 amino acids. The chain's CDR3 is CASSLSRSPGEKLFF. The DNA for the CDR3 is TGTGCCAGTAGTCTGAGTAGATCGCCGGGTGAAAAACTGTTTTTT.

Ten or more counts support this clonotype. The J gene is TRBJ1-1, the V gene TRBV20-1; D is unresolved. The V end was cut by 5 bases, the J end by 11 bases, with 18 bases between. The germline gives CDR1 DFQATT, CDR2 SNEGSKA (reference sequence). The CDR3 loop spans 12 amino acids. As DNA, the CDR3 is TGCAGTGCTGTTGGAAGGAGCCCGCGGGCTTTCTTT. This gives the protein CSAVGRSPRAFF.

In this sample, this clonotype turned up many times. The chain uses TRBV18 and TRBJ2-5; D ambiguous. The CDR3 runs 11 residues. Germline V gene sequence: CDR1 KGHSH, CDR2 LQKENI. V was cut by 5 bases and J by 4 bases, with 5 bases left in between. In DNA, the CDR3 is TGTGCCAGCTCAGATGGAGAGACCCAGTACTTC. Translated, it gives CASSDGETQYF.

This clonotype occurred a few times. The chain couples TRBV29-1 to TRBJ2-7; D gene uncertain. Germline CDR1 and CDR2: SQVTM and ANQGSEA. The CDR3 length is 14 residues. Between the trimmed V and J ends, which lost 4 bases and 0 bases, there was a span of 13 bases. This CDR3 reads CSVVSTGSSYEQYF. CDR3 bases: TGCAGCGTTGTGTCCACGGGCAGCTCCTACGAGCAGTACTTC.

This clonotype came up many times. CDR3 in amino acids: CSASDSQRGNTIYF. CDR3 in DNA: TGCAGTGCTAGCGATAGTCAGCGTGGAAACACCATATATTTT. The J gene is TRBJ1-3, the V gene TRBV20-1; D not resolved. The CDR3 runs 14 residues. Germline V gene lookup returns CDR1 DFQATT and CDR2 SNEGSKA (reference sequence). Trimming removed 3 bases from V and 3 bases from J, with 12 bases in between.

This clonotype has at least ten counts. The CDR3 region is CSARDSGGSTEAFF. DNA of the CDR3: TGCAGTGCTAGAGATTCGGGGGGAAGCACTGAAGCTTTCTTT. V is TRBV20-1 and J is TRBJ1-1; the D gene is possibly TRBD1 (5 bases). V lost 0 bases to trimming and J lost 4 bases, with 12 bases between them. Looked up from germline, CDR1 is DFQATT and CDR2 is SNEGSKA (reference sequence). The CDR3 consists of 14 residues.

This clonotype was counted at least ten times. This sequence joins TRBV5-1 and TRBJ2-3; possibly TRBD2 for D (5 bases). Trimming cost V 2 bases and J 7 bases, with 20 bases left between them. CDR1 is SGHRS and CDR2 is YFSETQ in the germline V gene. The CDR3 contains 16 residues. CDR3 sequence reads: CASSLRPETTGNTQYF. CDR3 bases: TGCGCCAGCAGCTTAAGGCCCGAGACCACGGGAAATACGCAGTATTTT.

This clonotype was found many times. The rearrangement links TRBV18 to TRBJ1-3; D is undetermined. The germline CDR1 and CDR2 sequences are KGHSH and LQKENI. Trimming took off 0 bases at V and 4 bases at J, with 4 bases between the two ends. The CDR3 covers 13 residues. This chain's CDR3 is CASSPPAGNTIYF. As DNA, the CDR3 is TGTGCCAGCTCACCACCGGCGGGAAACACCATATATTTT.

This clonotype was counted at least ten times. The J gene is TRBJ2-1, the V gene TRBV7-8; TRBD1 matches at 10 bases. CDR3 size: 17 residues. Germline lookup yields CDR1 SGHVS and CDR2 FQNEAQ. V shed 5 bases and J 1 base; nucleotides not matched to a gene: 8. The CDR3 nucleotides are TGTGCCAGCAGCAAAGGGGCGGGACAGGGGTCCTACAATGAGCAGTTCTTC. Translated, it gives CASSKGAGQGSYNEQFF.

This clonotype occurred many times. J is TRBJ2-1 and V is TRBV5-5; 8 positions agree with TRBD1. V lost 2 bases to trimming and J lost 0 bases; unmatched junction nucleotides: 7. Per germline, CDR1 SGHKS and CDR2 YYEKEE (reference sequence). This CDR3 has 17 amino acids. DNA for the CDR3: TGTGCCAGCAGCTTAGCTATAGGACAGGGCTCCTACAATGAGCAGTTCTTC. This codes for CASSLAIGQGSYNEQFF.

This clonotype was counted at least ten times. One end of the junction does not line up with germline, which may come from a read error. The chain employs TRBV20-1 and TRBJ2-1; perhaps TRBD2 as D (6 bases). In germline, CDR1 is DFQATT, CDR2 SNEGSKA (reference sequence). The CDR3 has 16 amino acids. The CDR3 loop reads CRARPPVASVEGEQFF. The CDR3 coding sequence is TGCAGGGCTAGGCCCCCTGTGGCTAGCGTTGAGGGTGAGCAGTTCTTC.

The gene calls are TRBV7-9 and TRBJ1-1; D might be TRBD1 (6 bases). In germline, CDR1 is SEHNR, CDR2 FQNEAQ (reference sequence). Deletions cut 1 base from V and 5 bases from J, with 17 bases between. This CDR3 comprises 16 residues. As DNA, the CDR3 is TGTGCCAGCAGCTTAGAGGCGGGACACATAGGGACTGAAGCTTTCTTT. Translating it yields CASSLEAGHIGTEAFF.

V is TRBV4-1 and J is TRBJ2-1; 7 nucleotides align to TRBD2. The V gene's germline CDR1 is MGHRA and CDR2 YSYEKL. The CDR3 runs 16 residues. V lost 0 bases, J lost 6 bases, and 8 bases stayed unmatched. The CDR3 loop is CASSQDPGGGGNEQFF. CDR3 DNA sequence: TGCGCCAGCAGCCAAGATCCAGGCGGGGGAGGCAATGAGCAGTTCTTC.

This clonotype was counted many times. The chain recombines TRBV28 with TRBJ1-2; D is possibly TRBD1 (6 bases). This CDR3 comprises 15 residues. V was clipped by 10 bases and J by 3 bases, with 21 bases between them. CDR1 is MDHEN, CDR2 SYDVKM, per germline. The DNA for the CDR3 is TGTGCCATCCTATGGTTAGGGGGTAAGGACTATGGCTACACCTTC. Amino acids: CAILWLGGKDYGYTF.

This clonotype was observed many times. V and J are TRBV5-1 and TRBJ1-4, with 7 bases matching TRBD1. The CDR3 consists of 16 residues. V trimming: 0 bases; J trimming: 8 bases; junction bases outside the gene matches: 10. Germline V gene sequence: CDR1 SGHRS, CDR2 YFSETQ. The CDR3 region is CASSLANAGGWEKLFF. CDR3 sequence (DNA): TGCGCCAGCAGCTTGGCCAACGCAGGGGGATGGGAAAAACTGTTTTTT. Complete variable domain (other parts from reference TRBV5-1 and TRBJ1-4): KAGVTQTPRYLIKTRGQQVTLSCSPISGHRSVSWYQQTPGQGLQFLFEYFSETQRNKGNFPGRFSGRQFSNSRSEMNVSTLELGDSALYLCASSLANAGGWEKLFFGSGTQLSVL.

This clonotype was seen repeatedly, ten times or more. The CDR3 region has the DNA TGCAGTGCCTACTCCGGAAAGAGCACAGATACGCAGTATTTT. Translated, it gives CSAYSGKSTDTQYF. V gene TRBV20-1 combines with J gene TRBJ2-3; no firm D call. CDR1 and CDR2 (germline): DFQATT, SNEGSKA (reference sequence). The CDR3 length is 14 residues. The V gene lost 6 bases and the J gene lost 0 bases, with 13 bases spanning the gap.

The chain joins TRBV12-3 or TRBV12-4 to TRBJ2-3; D gene uncertain. Trimming removed 7 bases from V and 1 base from J, with 12 bases in between. This CDR3 has 14 residues. For the CDR3, the DNA is TGTGCCAGCAACCCCTCGGCGGGCACAGATACGCAGTATTTT. It codes for CASNPSAGTDTQYF.

This clonotype has ten or more counts. The J gene is TRBJ2-5, the V gene TRBV6-2 or TRBV6-3; maybe TRBD2 (6 bases). Germline V gene data show CDR1 as MNHEY and CDR2 as SVGEGT. Trimming shortened V by 6 bases and J by 1 base, and 12 bases separated the two germline ends. The CDR3 is 14 residues long. The CDR3 spells CASRTTRPQETQYF. CDR3 in DNA: TGTGCCAGCAGGACGACTAGACCCCAAGAGACCCAGTACTTC.

This clonotype was found many times. The rearrangement uses TRBV20-1 and TRBJ2-5; 12 nucleotides match TRBD2. CDR1 and CDR2 from the germline V gene are DFQATT and SNEGSKA (reference sequence). The CDR3 is 13 residues long. The CDR3 nucleotides are TGCAGCACGACTAGCGGGAGTGGAGAGACCCAGTACTTC. Protein product: CSTTSGSGETQYF.

This clonotype was recorded many times. The CDR3 sequence: CSARKTGEAQPQHF. Written as DNA, the CDR3 is TGCAGTGCTAGGAAAACAGGGGAGGCTCAGCCCCAGCATTTT. The chain has TRBV20-1 and TRBJ1-5, with 7 bases lining up with TRBD1. The CDR3 has 14 residues. J gave up 6 bases and V 3 bases, and 8 bases lay outside the gene matches. Germline V gene lookup returns CDR1 DFQATT and CDR2 SNEGSKA (reference sequence).

This clonotype has ten or more counts. The chain employs TRBV28 and TRBJ1-1; possibly TRBD1 for D (6 bases). Germline CDR1 and CDR2: MDHEN and SYDVKM. The CDR3 length is 12 residues. V was cut by 5 bases and J by 11 bases, with 15 bases left in between. The CDR3 DNA reads as TGTGCCAGCAGTGGTGCAGGGGCCTTGGCTTTCTTT. This translates into CASSGAGALAFF.

This rearrangement joins TRBV12-3 or TRBV12-4 to TRBJ2-1; 10 positions agree with TRBD2. This CDR3 is 15 amino acids long. Trimming cost V 6 bases and J 5 bases; bases outside gene matches: 7. The DNA of the CDR3 is TGTGCCAGCAGATTTCGGACTAGCGGCAACAATGAGCAGTTCTTC. This encodes CASRFRTSGNNEQFF.

This clonotype was recorded many times. V gene TRBV7-9 combines with J gene TRBJ1-4, with TRBD1 as a possible D gene (5 bases). V lost 3 bases and J lost 11, with 13 bases in between. CDR3 length: 13 residues. The V gene's germline CDR1 is SEHNR and CDR2 FQNEAQ (reference sequence). The chain's CDR3 is CASSFHDRRKLFF. Here the CDR3 DNA reads TGTGCCAGCAGCTTCCATGACAGACGGAAACTGTTTTTT.